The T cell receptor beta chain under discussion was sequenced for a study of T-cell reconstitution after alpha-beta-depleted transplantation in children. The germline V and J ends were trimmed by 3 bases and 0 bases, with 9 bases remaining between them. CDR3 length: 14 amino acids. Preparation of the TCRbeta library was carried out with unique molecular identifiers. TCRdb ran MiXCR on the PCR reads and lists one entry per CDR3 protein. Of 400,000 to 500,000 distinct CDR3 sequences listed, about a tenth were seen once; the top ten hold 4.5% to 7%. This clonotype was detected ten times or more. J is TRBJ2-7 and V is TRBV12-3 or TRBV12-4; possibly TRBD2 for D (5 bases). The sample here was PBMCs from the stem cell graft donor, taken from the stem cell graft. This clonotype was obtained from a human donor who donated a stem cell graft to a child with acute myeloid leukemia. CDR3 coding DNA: TGTGCCAGCAGTTTGGCGGGTATCTCCTACGAGCAGTACTTC. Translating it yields CASSLAGISYEQYF.